The 27 T cell receptor beta chains given below trace back to one sample, sequenced in a study of shared clonotypes between healthy human individuals. Terminally differentiated effector memory CD45RA+ cells were excluded from the naive CD8 cells, which were CD45RO-negative and positively selected for CCR7. Measured with immunoSEQ multiplex PCR; TCRdb has only the in-frame clones, and not every one. The repertoire holds over 800,000 clones, 85% to 95% seen once, with approximately 25% in the top ten. Material: naive CD8+ T cells sorted from blood. These receptors all stem from a man aged 25-45 years in good health.

The rearrangement joins TRBV28 to TRBJ2-7, with TRBD2 matching over 7 bases. The CDR3 runs to 15 residues. Germline V gene sequence: CDR1 MDHEN, CDR2 SYDVKM. After removal of 3 bases from V and 4 bases from J, the junction contained 9 bases not matched to a gene. Here the CDR3 reads CASSFREAAGYEQYF. The CDR3 DNA follows: TGTGCCAGCAGTTTCCGGGAGGCCGCGGGATACGAGCAGTACTTC. Looking up the rest from reference TRBV28 and TRBJ2-7 gives the full variable domain: DVKVTQSSRYLVKRTGEKVFLECVQDMDHENMFWYRQDPGLGLRLIYFSYDVKMKEKGDIPEGYSVSREKKERFSLILESASTNQTSMYLCASSFREAAGYEQYFGPGTRLTVT.

This sequence joins TRBV11-3 and TRBJ2-2; 9 bases match TRBD1. The CDR3 loop spans 16 amino acids. CDR1 is SGHNT, CDR2 YENEEA, per germline. The trim removed 5 bases at V and 6 bases at J, leaving 10 bases unmatched. The CDR3 DNA reads TGTGCCAGCAGCCCTCGGACAGGGGAGGGCCCCGGGGAGCTGTTTTTT. This gives the protein CASSPRTGEGPGELFF. Together with reference TRBV11-3 and TRBJ2-2, the CDR3 gives the full variable domain: EAGVVQSPRYKIIEKKQPVAFWCNPISGHNTLYWYLQNLGQGPELLIRYENEEAVDDSQLPKDRFSAERLKGVDSTLKIQPAELGDSAVYLCASSPRTGEGPGELFFGEGSRLTVL.

The genes are TRBV7-2 and TRBJ2-7; 8 bases are a match to TRBD1. The germline CDR1 and CDR2 sequences are SGHTA and FQGNSA. Trimming removed 5 bases from V and 6 bases from J; junction bases left unmatched: 9. The CDR3 is made up of 14 amino acids. CDR3 DNA sequence: TGTGCCAGCAGCCCCAGGGGGCACGAAAGCGAGCAGTACTTC. Translating gives CASSPRGHESEQYF.

J is TRBJ1-4 and V is TRBV27; D gene ambiguous. V lost 3 bases and J 5 bases, leaving 10 bases between the germline ends. The CDR3 is made up of 14 amino acids. CDR1 and CDR2 (germline): MNHEY, SMNVEV (reference sequence). CDR3 bases: TGTGCCAGCAGTTTCCGGACCGCCAATGAAAAACTGTTTTTT. Its protein product is CASSFRTANEKLFF.

The CDR3 sequence is CASSPLQGAGGELFF. CDR3 bases: TGTGCCAGCAGCCCACTACAGGGGGCGGGTGGGGAGCTGTTTTTT. The chain couples TRBV7-6 to TRBJ2-2; 9 nucleotides match TRBD1. There are 15 residues in the CDR3. Unmatched junction bases numbered 9, after V lost 5 bases and J lost 8 bases. Germline V gene lookup returns CDR1 SGHVS and CDR2 FNYEAQ.

This clone has only one observation. The V and J genes are TRBV4-3 and TRBJ2-7; possibly TRBD2 for D (6 bases). CDR3 size: 15 residues. The V and J ends lost 3 bases and 0 bases respectively, with 12 bases between them. Germline V gene data show CDR1 as LGHNA and CDR2 as YSLEER. The CDR3 DNA follows: TGCGCCAGCAGCCAGTTCCGGGACTTCTCCTACGAGCAGTACTTC. Its protein product is CASSQFRDFSYEQYF.

The chain combines TRBV18 with TRBJ2-1; 11 bases fit TRBD2. The CDR3 contains 19 residues. The germline V gene encodes CDR1 KGHSH and CDR2 LQKENI. V trimming: 3 bases; J trimming: 1 base; junction bases outside the gene matches: 11. The CDR3 DNA follows: TGTGCCAGCTCACCTAGAGGTAGCGGGAGGGCCAGTTCCTACAATGAGCAGTTCTTC. This translates into CASSPRGSGRASSYNEQFF.

This chain joins TRBV27 and TRBJ1-2; D gene unclear. The CDR3 is 16 amino acids. V was clipped by 4 bases and J by 3 bases, with 18 bases between them. Germline CDR1 and CDR2: MNHEY and SMNVEV (reference sequence). CDR3 sequence (DNA): TGTGCCAGCAGTTCTTCCTCGTCAGAAGCCTACTATGGCTACACCTTC. Protein: CASSSSSSEAYYGYTF.

J is TRBJ2-3 and V is TRBV9, with 10 bases fitting TRBD1. This CDR3 spans 17 amino acids. CDR1 is SGDLS and CDR2 is YYNGEE in the germline V gene. The ends lost 4 bases at V and 1 base at J; junction bases unmatched: 9. CDR3 bases: TGTGCCAGCAGCCTAGACCCCGGGACAGGGGGCACAGATACGCAGTATTTT. This translates into CASSLDPGTGGTDTQYF.

The V gene is TRBV11-2, the J gene TRBJ2-2; no definite D call. V was trimmed by 6 bases and J by 1 base, leaving 15 bases between them. The CDR3 length is 16 residues. The germline V gene encodes CDR1 SGHAT and CDR2 FQNNGV. The CDR3 is CASSQDGKRNTGELFF. CDR3 in DNA: TGTGCCAGCAGTCAAGACGGAAAGAGGAACACCGGGGAGCTGTTTTTT.

V gene TRBV15 combines with J gene TRBJ2-1, with D perhaps matching TRBD2 (5 bases). The germline gives CDR1 LNHNV, CDR2 YYDKDF (reference sequence). V lost 0 bases and J 0 bases, leaving 9 bases between the germline ends. The CDR3 sequence is 16 residues long. The CDR3 is CATSRDRDYSYNEQFF. Here the CDR3 DNA reads TGTGCCACCAGCAGAGATAGAGACTACTCCTACAATGAGCAGTTCTTC.

This chain connects TRBV10-3 to TRBJ1-2, with a possible D match to TRBD1 (5 bases). This CDR3 has 15 residues. Trimming took off 10 bases at V and 0 bases at J, with 18 bases between the two ends. CDR1 is ENHRY, CDR2 SYGVKD, per germline. CDR3 nucleotides: TGTGCCAGTTCTTCTGGGACCACCGCTAACTATGGCTACACCTTC. This gives the protein CASSSGTTANYGYTF.

The rearrangement joins TRBV7-9 to TRBJ2-7; possible D gene TRBD2, 6 bases. In germline, CDR1 is SEHNR, CDR2 FQNEAQ (reference sequence). This CDR3 spans 14 amino acids. Between the trimmed V and J ends, which lost 4 bases and 3 bases, there was a span of 13 bases. Here the CDR3 reads CASSSVWGVYEQYF. CDR3 coding DNA: TGTGCCAGCAGCTCAGTATGGGGGGTCTACGAGCAGTACTTC.

The chain employs TRBV11-3 and TRBJ2-3, with 8 positions matching TRBD2. Germline CDR1 reads SGHNT; CDR2 reads YENEEA. The length of the CDR3 is 15 residues. V lost 5 bases to trimming and J lost 4 bases; unmatched junction nucleotides: 8. CDR3: CASSTPSGGSDTQYF. For the CDR3, the DNA is TGTGCCAGCAGCACCCCTTCGGGAGGGTCAGATACGCAGTATTTT.

The chain employs TRBV5-3 and TRBJ2-7; 11 bases are shared with TRBD2. TRBV5-3 is an ORF, with its function uncertain. The CDR3 covers 19 residues. V lost 4 bases and J lost 5; bases outside the gene matches: 20. In nucleotides, the CDR3 is TGTGCCAGAAGCCTCCGGCAGGGCGAAAAACTAGCGGGAGTCCACGAGCAGTACTTC. Its translation is CARSLRQGEKLAGVHEQYF.

This chain uses TRBV6-1 with TRBJ2-7; 8 nucleotides match TRBD1. The V segment lost 7 bases and the J segment 6 bases; nucleotides outside the gene matches: 14. The CDR3 contains 15 residues. The germline CDR1 and CDR2 sequences are MNHNS and SASEGT. CDR3: CASISSSRGPLEQYF. In nucleotides, the CDR3 is TGTGCCAGCATAAGCTCATCCAGGGGGCCCCTCGAGCAGTACTTC.

The chain employs TRBV5-4 and TRBJ2-1; possible D gene TRBD2, 6 bases. The CDR3 covers 14 residues. V shed 4 bases and J shed 5 bases, with 13 bases lying between them. CDR1 is SGHNT, CDR2 YYREEE, per germline (reference sequence). As DNA, the CDR3 is TGTGCCAGCAGCCCGCTCCCTAGCGACAATGAGCAGTTCTTC. The encoded protein is CASSPLPSDNEQFF.

The genes are TRBV6-5 and TRBJ1-5, with D hard to call. CDR1 is MNHEY and CDR2 is SVGAGI in the germline V gene. V was trimmed by 5 bases and J by 0 bases, leaving 8 bases between them. The CDR3 is made up of 14 amino acids. The CDR3 bases are TGTGCCAGCAGTACGGGCTATAGCAATCAGCCCCAGCATTTT. Its translation: CASSTGYSNQPQHF.

This clone was recorded once. The chain carries TRBV27 and TRBJ1-5; 7 nucleotides line up with TRBD1. CDR1 and CDR2 from the germline V gene are MNHEY and SMNVEV (reference sequence). J gave up 0 bases and V 2 bases, and 4 bases lay outside the gene matches. The length of the CDR3 is 16 residues. CDR3 sequence reads: CASSLTGDFSNQPQHF. CDR3 DNA sequence: TGTGCCAGCAGTTTAACAGGGGATTTTAGCAATCAGCCCCAGCATTTT.

This sequence joins TRBV9 and TRBJ1-2; D gene ambiguous. The germline CDR1 and CDR2 sequences are SGDLS and YYNGEE. CDR3 length: 10 amino acids. Trimming took 7 bases from V and 7 from J, leaving 8 bases between them. As DNA, the CDR3 is TGTGCCAGCGGAGGGTTTGGCTACACCTTC. It yields the protein CASGGFGYTF.

The table lists this clone with a count of one. This chain connects TRBV11-2 to TRBJ2-3; D is possibly TRBD1 or TRBD2 (7 bases each). The CDR3 runs 14 residues. Germline V gene sequence: CDR1 SGHAT, CDR2 FQNNGV. Trimming took 10 bases from V and 3 from J, leaving 17 bases between them. The CDR3 sequence is CATRGGTKTDTQYF. The CDR3 bases are TGTGCCACCAGGGGGGGGACAAAAACAGATACGCAGTATTTT.

The chain carries TRBV11-2 and TRBJ2-5; 13 nucleotides match TRBD2. The CDR3 totals 15 residues. Germline V lookup: CDR1 SGHAT, CDR2 FQNNGV. After removal of 5 bases from V and 4 bases from J, the junction contained 4 bases not matched to a gene. CDR3 sequence: CASSRTSGGRETQYF. The CDR3 DNA sequence: TGTGCCAGCAGCCGGACTAGCGGGGGCCGAGAGACCCAGTACTTC. Variable domain in full (rest from reference TRBV11-2 and TRBJ2-5): EAGVAQSPRYKIIEKRQSVAFWCNPISGHATLYWYQQILGQGPKLLIQFQNNGVVDDSQLPKDRFSAERLKGVDSTLKIQPAKLEDSAVYLCASSRTSGGRETQYFGPGTRLLVL.

This clone came up once. This rearrangement joins TRBV5-1 to TRBJ1-1; 8 positions agree with TRBD1. The CDR3 has 14 amino acids. After removal of 5 bases from V and 4 bases from J, the junction contained 7 bases not matched to a gene. In germline, CDR1 is SGHRS, CDR2 YFSETQ. For the CDR3, the DNA is TGCGCCAGCAGGGCTGGACAGGGAAGCACTGAAGCTTTCTTT. Encoded protein: CASRAGQGSTEAFF.

The V call is TRBV27, the J call TRBJ1-2; D is unresolved. From germline, CDR1 is MNHEY and CDR2 SMNVEV (reference sequence). The V end was cut by 4 bases, the J end by 5 bases, with 11 bases between. This CDR3 has 13 residues. This CDR3 reads CASSYAPSYGYTF. The CDR3 DNA reads as TGTGCCAGCAGTTACGCACCAAGTTATGGCTACACCTTC.

The chain employs TRBV19 and TRBJ2-2; TRBD2 might be the D (6 bases). The CDR3 is 20 residues long. Germline V gene sequence: CDR1 LNHDA, CDR2 SQIVND (reference sequence). Trimming shortened V by 0 bases and J by 3 bases, and 23 bases separated the two germline ends. This chain's CDR3 is CASSIDDGSPPEGDTGELFF. CDR3 nucleotides: TGTGCCAGTAGTATAGACGACGGGAGCCCTCCGGAAGGGGACACCGGGGAGCTGTTTTTT.

The V and J genes are TRBV15 and TRBJ2-5; TRBD2 matches at 12 bases. Germline CDR1 is LNHNV and CDR2 is YYDKDF (reference sequence). This CDR3 region has 18 residues. Losses at the gene ends were 1 base for V and 2 bases for J; bases not matched to a gene: 8. CDR3: CATSRGGTSGPGQETQYF. CDR3 nucleotides: TGTGCCACCAGCAGAGGCGGGACTAGCGGGCCGGGTCAAGAGACCCAGTACTTC.

Points on this clone: At the DNA level, this CDR3 is encoded by other sequences in the same sample as well. The rearrangement links TRBV9 to TRBJ2-7, with 7 bases lining up with TRBD1. Trimming at V came to 3 bases and at J to 0 bases, leaving 3 bases not matched to a gene. Germline CDR1 reads SGDLS; CDR2 reads YYNGEE. The CDR3 is 14 residues long. The CDR3 protein is CASSGRDSSYEQYF. The CDR3 DNA reads TGTGCCAGCAGCGGCCGGGACAGCTCCTACGAGCAGTACTTC.